This is a list of T cell receptor beta chains from one sample in a study of Ad26.COV2.S vaccination and SARS-CoV-2 variants. Data came from immunoSEQ multiplex PCR; TCRdb stores just in-frame clones and leaves some out. The repertoire includes 300,000 to 400,000 clones, about 85% of them detected once, and 3.3% sits in the top ten. Material: peripheral blood, obtained in a trial of Ad26.COV2.S vaccine versus placebo. The receptors shown here come from a person aged 18 to 59 who received the Ad26.COV2.S COVID-19 vaccine or a placebo. Both conserved end residues are trimmed from each CDR3. Fields, in order: V gene, J gene, D gene, CDR3 protein. A D gene is named only where the DNA matches it firmly.

v_gene: TRBV15
j_gene: TRBJ2-7
d_gene: TRBD2
CDR3aa: ATRASGIFYEQY

v_gene: TRBV7-2
j_gene: TRBJ2-6
d_gene: -
CDR3aa: ASSLEYSGANVLT

v_gene: TRBV10-3
j_gene: TRBJ1-1
d_gene: -
CDR3aa: ATQTRNTEAF

v_gene: TRBV7-9
j_gene: TRBJ2-2
d_gene: TRBD2
CDR3aa: ASSGLAGTNTGELF

v_gene: TRBV6-5
j_gene: TRBJ1-6
d_gene: TRBD1
CDR3aa: ASSSRDSRNSPLH

v_gene: TRBV10-1
j_gene: TRBJ2-5
d_gene: TRBD1
CDR3aa: ASSLDRGVQETQY

v_gene: TRBV2
j_gene: TRBJ2-5
d_gene: TRBD2
CDR3aa: ASLAGETQY

v_gene: TRBV7-8
j_gene: TRBJ2-7
d_gene: -
CDR3aa: ASSLEAYEQY

v_gene: TRBV5-1
j_gene: TRBJ2-2
d_gene: TRBD2
CDR3aa: ASSLGGSGATGELF

v_gene: TRBV2
j_gene: TRBJ2-3
d_gene: -
CDR3aa: ASRPVRGTDTQY

v_gene: TRBV20-1
j_gene: TRBJ1-2
d_gene: -
CDR3aa: SASPARDYGYT

v_gene: TRBV30
j_gene: TRBJ2-2
d_gene: -
CDR3aa: AWVYPLFRVGRTNTGELF

v_gene: TRBV12-3/TRBV12-4
j_gene: TRBJ1-6
d_gene: -
CDR3aa: ASSFYSSPLH

v_gene: TRBV3-1/TRBV3-2
j_gene: TRBJ1-2
d_gene: -
CDR3aa: ASSPDFNYGYT

v_gene: TRBV5-1
j_gene: TRBJ2-5
d_gene: -
CDR3aa: ASSPGSPETQY

v_gene: TRBV5-1
j_gene: TRBJ2-3
d_gene: -
CDR3aa: ASSLTIQSSTDTQY

v_gene: TRBV5-6
j_gene: TRBJ2-7
d_gene: -
CDR3aa: ASSAMTVYEQY

v_gene: TRBV5-1
j_gene: TRBJ2-5
d_gene: -
CDR3aa: ASSPRTTGETQY

v_gene: TRBV18
j_gene: TRBJ1-5
d_gene: -
CDR3aa: ASSLGSDSNQPQH

v_gene: TRBV10-2
j_gene: TRBJ2-7
d_gene: -
CDR3aa: ASSEVPGALFYEQY

v_gene: TRBV5-4
j_gene: TRBJ2-3
d_gene: TRBD1
CDR3aa: ASSFRDRNTDTQY

v_gene: TRBV5-1
j_gene: TRBJ2-1
d_gene: -
CDR3aa: ASSFVQNNEQF

v_gene: TRBV5-1
j_gene: TRBJ1-1
d_gene: -
CDR3aa: ASSLDGPTEAF

v_gene: TRBV7-9
j_gene: TRBJ2-7
d_gene: TRBD2
CDR3aa: ASSLAGGPHEQY

v_gene: TRBV28
j_gene: TRBJ2-3
d_gene: -
CDR3aa: ASSLWNPIRGADTQY

v_gene: TRBV11-2
j_gene: TRBJ2-5
d_gene: -
CDR3aa: ASSLAGAGETQY

v_gene: TRBV10-3
j_gene: TRBJ1-1
d_gene: -
CDR3aa: ATQWTASTEAF

v_gene: TRBV28
j_gene: TRBJ1-4
d_gene: -
CDR3aa: ASSPPPTGAGKLF

v_gene: TRBV7-2
j_gene: TRBJ2-7
d_gene: -
CDR3aa: ASSWKAFGVSYEQY

v_gene: TRBV7-2
j_gene: TRBJ2-7
d_gene: -
CDR3aa: ASSPQRLGVPSYEQY